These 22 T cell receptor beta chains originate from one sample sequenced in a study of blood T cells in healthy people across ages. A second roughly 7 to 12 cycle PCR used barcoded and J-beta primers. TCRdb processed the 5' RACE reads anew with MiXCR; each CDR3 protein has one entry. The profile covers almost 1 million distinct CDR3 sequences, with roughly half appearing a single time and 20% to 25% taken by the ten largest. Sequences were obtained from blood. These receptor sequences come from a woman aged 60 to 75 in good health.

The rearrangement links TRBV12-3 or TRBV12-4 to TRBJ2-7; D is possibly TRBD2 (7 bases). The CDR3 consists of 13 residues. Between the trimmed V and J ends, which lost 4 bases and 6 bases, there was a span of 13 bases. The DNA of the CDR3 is TGTGCCAGCAGTTCCGGGGAGGGGGTCGAGCAGTACTTC. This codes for CASSSGEGVEQYF.

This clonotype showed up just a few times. The CDR3 DNA reads as TGCAGCGTTGAAGATCGAACAGAGTCGTATGGCTACACCTTC. As protein: CSVEDRTESYGYTF. The chain uses TRBV29-1 and TRBJ1-2; D gene ambiguous. Germline V gene data show CDR1 as SQVTM and CDR2 as ANQGSEA. The CDR3 has 14 residues. The V end lost 0 bases, the J end lost 5 bases, and 13 bases lay between the germline ends.

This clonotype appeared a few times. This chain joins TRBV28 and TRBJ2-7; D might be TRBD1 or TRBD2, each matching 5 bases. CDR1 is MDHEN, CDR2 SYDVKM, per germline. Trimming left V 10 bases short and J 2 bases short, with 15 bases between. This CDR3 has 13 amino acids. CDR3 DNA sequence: TGTGCCACCCTCGGGACGGACGCCTACGAGCAGTACTTC. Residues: CATLGTDAYEQYF.

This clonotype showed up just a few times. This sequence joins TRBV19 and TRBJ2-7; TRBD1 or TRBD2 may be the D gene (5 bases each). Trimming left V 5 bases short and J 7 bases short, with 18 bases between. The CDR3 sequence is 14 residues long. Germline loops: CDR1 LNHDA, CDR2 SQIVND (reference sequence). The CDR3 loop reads CASSRALQGREQYF. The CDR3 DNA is TGTGCCAGTAGTCGGGCTCTCCAGGGACGGGAGCAGTACTTC.

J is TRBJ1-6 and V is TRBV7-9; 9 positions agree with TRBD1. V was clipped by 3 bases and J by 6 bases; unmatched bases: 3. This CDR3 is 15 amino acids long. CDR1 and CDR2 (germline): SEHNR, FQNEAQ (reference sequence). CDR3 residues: CASSLGTGSNSPLHF. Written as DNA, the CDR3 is TGTGCCAGCAGCTTGGGGACAGGGAGTAATTCACCCCTCCACTTT.

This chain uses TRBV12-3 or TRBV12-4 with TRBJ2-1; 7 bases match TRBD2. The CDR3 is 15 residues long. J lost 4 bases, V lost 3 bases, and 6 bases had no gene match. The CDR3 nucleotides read TGTGCCAGCAGTTTGCAGGCGGGGGATTACAATGAGCAGTTCTTC. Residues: CASSLQAGDYNEQFF.

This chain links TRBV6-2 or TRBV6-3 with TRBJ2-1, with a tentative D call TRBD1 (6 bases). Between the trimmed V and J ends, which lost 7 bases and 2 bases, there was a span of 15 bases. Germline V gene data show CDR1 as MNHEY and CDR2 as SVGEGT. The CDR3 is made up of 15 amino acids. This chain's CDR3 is CASNLQGYTYNEQFF. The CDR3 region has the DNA TGTGCCAGCAACCTACAGGGTTACACCTACAATGAGCAGTTCTTC.

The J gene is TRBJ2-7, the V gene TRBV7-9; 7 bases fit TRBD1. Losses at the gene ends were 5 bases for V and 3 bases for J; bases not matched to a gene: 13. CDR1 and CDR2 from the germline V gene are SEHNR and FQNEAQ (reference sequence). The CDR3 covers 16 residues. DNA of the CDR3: TGTGCCAGCAGCCTCACCGTGATGGGACAGAACTACGAGCAGTACTTC. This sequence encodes CASSLTVMGQNYEQYF.

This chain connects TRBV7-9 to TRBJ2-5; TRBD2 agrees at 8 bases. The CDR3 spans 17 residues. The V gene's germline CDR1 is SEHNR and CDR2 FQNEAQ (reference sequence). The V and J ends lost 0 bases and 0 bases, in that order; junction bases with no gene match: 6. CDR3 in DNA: TGTGCCAGCAGCTTAGCTCGAGCGGGAGAGTACCAAGAGACCCAGTACTTC. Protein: CASSLARAGEYQETQYF.

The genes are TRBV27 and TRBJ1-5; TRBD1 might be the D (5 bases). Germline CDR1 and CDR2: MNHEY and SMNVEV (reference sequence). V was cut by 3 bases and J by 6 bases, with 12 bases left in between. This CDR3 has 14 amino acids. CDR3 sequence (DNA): TGTGCCAGCAGTTTGGGGCAGGATGCTCAGCCCCAGCATTTT. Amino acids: CASSLGQDAQPQHF.

The CDR3 sequence is CASSYAGGEKLFF. The CDR3, as DNA: TGTGCCAGCAGTTACGCCGGGGGGGAAAAACTGTTTTTT. The rearrangement uses TRBV6-5 and TRBJ1-4; perhaps TRBD1 as D (5 bases). The V end lost 2 bases, the J end lost 8 bases, and 9 bases lay between the germline ends. The germline V gene has CDR1 MNHEY and CDR2 SVGAGI. There are 13 residues in the CDR3.

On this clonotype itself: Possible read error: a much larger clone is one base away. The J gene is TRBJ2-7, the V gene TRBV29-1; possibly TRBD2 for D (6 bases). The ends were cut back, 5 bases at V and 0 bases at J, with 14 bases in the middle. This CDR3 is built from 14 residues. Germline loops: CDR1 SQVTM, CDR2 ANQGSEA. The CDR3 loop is CSVRTSWNSYEQYF. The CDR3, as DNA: TGCAGCGTTCGTACTAGCTGGAACTCCTACGAGCAGTACTTC.

The CDR3 DNA reads as TGTGCCAGCAGCACGTCCCGGGACATCACAGATACGCAGTATTTT. Its protein is CASSTSRDITDTQYF. The genes are TRBV12-3 or TRBV12-4 and TRBJ2-3; TRBD1 might be the D (6 bases). The V and J ends lost 6 bases and 2 bases respectively, with 15 bases between them. The CDR3 runs 15 residues.

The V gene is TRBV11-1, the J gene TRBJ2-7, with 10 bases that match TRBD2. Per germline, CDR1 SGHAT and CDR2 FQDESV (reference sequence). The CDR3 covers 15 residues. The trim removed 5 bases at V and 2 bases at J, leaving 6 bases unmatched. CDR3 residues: CASSTRTSGTYEQYF. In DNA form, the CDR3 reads TGTGCCAGCAGCACACGGACTAGCGGAACCTACGAGCAGTACTTC.

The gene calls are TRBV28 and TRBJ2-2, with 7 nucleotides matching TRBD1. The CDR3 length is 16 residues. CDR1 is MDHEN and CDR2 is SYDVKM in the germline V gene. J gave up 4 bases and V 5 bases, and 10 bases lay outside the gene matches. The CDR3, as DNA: TGTGCCAGCAGTACACCCCGACAGGGACCCACCGGGGAGCTGTTTTTT. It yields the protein CASSTPRQGPTGELFF.

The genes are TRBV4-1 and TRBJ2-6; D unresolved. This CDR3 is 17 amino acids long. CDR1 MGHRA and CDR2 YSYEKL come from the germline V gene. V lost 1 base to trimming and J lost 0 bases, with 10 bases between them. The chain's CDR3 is CASSQVPAGSGANVLTF. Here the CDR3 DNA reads TGCGCCAGCAGCCAAGTCCCGGCCGGCTCTGGGGCCAACGTCCTGACTTTC.

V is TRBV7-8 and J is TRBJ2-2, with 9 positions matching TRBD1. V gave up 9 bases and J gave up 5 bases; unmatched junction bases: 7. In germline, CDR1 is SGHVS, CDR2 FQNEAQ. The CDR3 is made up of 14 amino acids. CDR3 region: CASGGQGRTGELFF. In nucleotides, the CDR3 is TGTGCCAGTGGAGGACAGGGGAGGACCGGGGAGCTGTTTTTT.

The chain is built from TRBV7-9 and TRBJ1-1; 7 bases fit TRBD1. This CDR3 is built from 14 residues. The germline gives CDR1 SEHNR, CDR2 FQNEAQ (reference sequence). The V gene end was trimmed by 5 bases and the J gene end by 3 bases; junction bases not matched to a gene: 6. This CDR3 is CASSETGLHTEAFF. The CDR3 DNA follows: TGTGCCAGCAGCGAGACAGGGCTGCACACTGAAGCTTTCTTT. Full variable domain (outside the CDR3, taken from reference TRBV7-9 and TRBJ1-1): DTGVSQNPRHKITKRGQNVTFRCDPISEHNRLYWYRQTLGQGPEFLTYFQNEAQLEKSRLLSDRFSAERPKGSFSTLEIQRTEQGDSAMYLCASSETGLHTEAFFGQGTRLTVV.

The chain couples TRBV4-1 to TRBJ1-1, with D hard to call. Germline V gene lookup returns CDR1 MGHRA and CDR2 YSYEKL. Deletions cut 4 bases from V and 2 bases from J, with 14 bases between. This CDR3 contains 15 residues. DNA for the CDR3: TGCGCCAGCAGCCCGGACGGTCAGTTAAACACTGAAGCTTTCTTT. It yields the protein CASSPDGQLNTEAFF.

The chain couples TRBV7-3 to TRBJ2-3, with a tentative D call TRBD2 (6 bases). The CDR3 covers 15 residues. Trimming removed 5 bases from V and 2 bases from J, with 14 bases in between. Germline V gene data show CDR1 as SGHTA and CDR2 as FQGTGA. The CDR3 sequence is CASSRQRAVTDTQYF. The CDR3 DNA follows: TGTGCCAGCAGCCGTCAGCGGGCCGTCACAGATACGCAGTATTTT.

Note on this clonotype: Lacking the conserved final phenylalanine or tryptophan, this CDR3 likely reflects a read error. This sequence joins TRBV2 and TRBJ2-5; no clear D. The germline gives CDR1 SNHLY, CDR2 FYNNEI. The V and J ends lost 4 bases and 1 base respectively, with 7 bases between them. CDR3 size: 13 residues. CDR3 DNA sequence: TGTGCCAGCAGTGGATTTGTCCAAGAGACCCAGTACTCC. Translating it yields CASSGFVQETQYS.

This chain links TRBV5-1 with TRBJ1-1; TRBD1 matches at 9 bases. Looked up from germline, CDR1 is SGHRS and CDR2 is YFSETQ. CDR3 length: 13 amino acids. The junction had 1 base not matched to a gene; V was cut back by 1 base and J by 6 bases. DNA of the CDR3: TGCGCCAGCAGCTTGTACAGGGGGCCTGAAGCTTTCTTT. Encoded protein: CASSLYRGPEAFF.